This TCR beta chain originates from a study of blood T cell repertoires in COVID-19. Across the study: The cDNA or gDNA used as material had been derived from T cells, B-cell-depleted T cells, or PBMCs.

In the authors' methods: Scientists estimated how many nucleated cells there were by amplifying reference gene primers. The repertoire was sequenced with immunoSEQ multiplex PCR; TCRdb's copy has only in-frame clones and lacks some. The V and J calls and clone size are taken from that table; D and trimming were inferred from the DNA. The sample shows 60,000 to 75,000 clones, 88% of them seen only once. The clonotype comes from an elderly woman with active COVID-19. The sequenced material came from peripheral blood.

CDR3 nucleotide sequence: TGTGCCAGCAGCTTACCCGGGGGGCCCTACAATGAGCAGTTCTTC. It is translated as CASSLPGGPYNEQFF. The V call is TRBV11-3, the J call TRBJ2-1; D may be TRBD2 (7 bases). The germline V gene encodes CDR1 SGHNT and CDR2 YENEEA. V lost 2 bases and J lost 2, with 10 bases in between. The CDR3 is 15 residues long.